A selection of T cell receptor beta chains follows, all from one sample in a study of shared clonotypes between healthy human individuals. TCRdb's copy holds only in-frame clones and misses some; the assay was immunoSEQ multiplex PCR. This table holds 500,000 to 650,000 clones, roughly 79% found once. The sample consisted of PBMCs. These receptors were collected from a woman aged 40 to 50 in good health. Some clones in this sample may be carry-over from other donors' samples. The CDR3 runs from the conserved cysteine through the conserved F or W. The D gene is left open where the match is weak. Expanded clones get a size class; other rows say once, few or many, or leave the size out.

>TRBJ1-4|NA|TRBV5-1|NA
TGCGCCAGCAGCTTTAGGAACAGCCTAAATGAAAAACTGTTTTTT
CASSFRNSLNEKLFF
>TRBJ2-7|NA|TRBV7-2|NA
TGTGCCAGCAGCTTAGATTGGGATCGCTGGGAGCAGTACTTC
CASSLDWDRWEQYF
>TRBJ2-5|NA|TRBV25-1|many
TGTGCCAGCAGTCTAGTGGAGACCCAGTACTTC
CASSLVETQYF
>TRBJ1-6|TRBD1|TRBV6-6|few
TGTGCCAGCAAGGCAGGGGGGTCGTATTCACCCCTCCACTTT
CASKAGGSYSPLHF
>TRBJ1-5|NA|TRBV10-1|once
TGCGCCAGCAGTTATAAGGTGATCCCCTTTAGCAATCAGCCCCAGCATTTT
CASSYKVIPFSNQPQHF
>TRBJ2-5|TRBD2|TRBV28|NA
TGTGCCAGCAGTCCACTAGCGGGAGGGCCGGGGGAGACCCAGTACTTC
CASSPLAGGPGETQYF
>TRBJ2-7|TRBD2|TRBV9|NA
TGTGCCAGCAGCTCGCGACTAGCGGGAGGCGAGCAGTACTTC
CASSSRLAGGEQYF
>TRBJ1-1|TRBD1|TRBV6-6|NA
TGTGCCAGCAGTAGACCTGACAGGGAGGACACTGAAGCTTTCTTT
CASSRPDREDTEAFF
>TRBJ2-1|NA|TRBV2|NA
TGTGCCAGCAGTGAAGAGCGAAAGGTCTTC
CASSEERKVF
>TRBJ2-2|NA|TRBV5-1|NA
TGCGCCAGCAGCTTGGGGGGTAGCGGCTTGAACACCGGGGAGCTGTTTTTT
CASSLGGSGLNTGELFF
>TRBJ2-2|NA|TRBV30|NA
TGTGCCTGGAGGGCAGATAACACCGGGGAGCTGTTTTTT
CAWRADNTGELFF
>TRBJ2-1|NA|TRBV9|NA
TGTGCCAGCAGCGTAGTACGCAATGAGCAGTTCTTC
CASSVVRNEQFF
>TRBJ1-4|NA|TRBV7-9|NA
TGTGCCAGCACTGCCCGGACAGCCTTAAATGAAAAACTGTTTTTT
CASTARTALNEKLFF
>TRBJ2-3|NA|TRBV4-3|NA
TGCGCCAGCAGCCAAGATAAGGCAGGGACAGATACGCAGTATTTT
CASSQDKAGTDTQYF
>TRBJ1-5|TRBD1|TRBV13|NA
TGTGCCAGCAGCTATTCCGGGACAGGGGGTTTCAATCAGCCCCAGCATTTT
CASSYSGTGGFNQPQHF
>TRBJ2-1|NA|TRBV30|few
TGTGCCTGGAAAGACCAAAAGCAGGCATCTGAGCAGTTCTTC
CAWKDQKQASEQFF
>TRBJ2-7|TRBD1|TRBV5-5|NA
TGTGCCAGCAGCAAAGCGGGACAGGGGGGACCCTACGAGCAGTACTTC
CASSKAGQGGPYEQYF
>TRBJ1-1|NA|TRBV5-1|NA
TGCGCCAGCAGCTTGACAGGTCGGAACACTGAAGCTTTCTTT
CASSLTGRNTEAFF
>TRBJ2-1|TRBD2|TRBV29-1|NA
TGCAGCGTTGAAGACCCGTTAGCGGGAGGGACCAATGAGCAGTTCTTC
CSVEDPLAGGTNEQFF
>TRBJ1-4|NA|TRBV7-9|NA
TGTGCCAGCAGCTTACTAGACAGAGGAAATGAAAAACTGTTTTTT
CASSLLDRGNEKLFF
>TRBJ2-1|NA|TRBV28|once
TGTGCCAGCAGTCCCCAGGACATGGGGGAGAGGAATGAGCAGTTCTTC
CASSPQDMGERNEQFF
>TRBJ2-5|TRBD2|TRBV5-5|NA
TGTGCCAGCAGCCTAGCGGGAGTAGAGACCCAGTACTTC
CASSLAGVETQYF
>TRBJ1-3|NA|TRBV7-8|NA
TGTGCCAGCAGCTTAACACTCGGGACACTAGGAAACACCATATATTTT
CASSLTLGTLGNTIYF
>TRBJ1-2|NA|TRBV6-6|few
TGTGCCAGCACCGAGGGGTATAATGGCTACACCTTC
CASTEGYNGYTF
>TRBJ2-7|TRBD1|TRBV7-2|NA
TGTGCCAGCAGCTTTGGTTTAGGGGGCGTCGAGCAGTACTTC
CASSFGLGGVEQYF
>TRBJ1-1|TRBD1|TRBV9|NA
TGTGCCAGCAGCGTAGAGGACAGGGGCACTGAAGCTTTCTTT
CASSVEDRGTEAFF
>TRBJ2-5|NA|TRBV5-4|NA
TGTGCCAGCAGCCCTTGGGGACCTCGGAGCTCCCAAGAGACCCAGTACTTC
CASSPWGPRSSQETQYF
>TRBJ2-1|NA|TRBV5-1|NA
TGCGCCAGCAGCTTGGACGGGAGTTCTGGCAATGAGCAGTTCTTC
CASSLDGSSGNEQFF
>TRBJ2-7|TRBD1|TRBV27|many
TGTGCCAGCAGTTTAGGACAGGGCGCGTCCTACGAGCAGTACTTC
CASSLGQGASYEQYF
>TRBJ2-7|NA|TRBV5-4|NA
TGTGCCAGCAGCTTGACGGCAGATTCCTACGAGCAGTACTTC
CASSLTADSYEQYF
>TRBJ1-5|NA|TRBV5-6|NA
TGTGCCAGCAGCTCAGGGGTCTATAGCAATCAGCCCCAGCATTTT
CASSSGVYSNQPQHF
>TRBJ2-5|NA|TRBV28|NA
TGTGCCAGCGGGACCACCCGGGAAGAGACCCAGTACTTC
CASGTTREETQYF
>TRBJ2-4|TRBD2|TRBV4-1|NA
TGCGCCAGCAGCCAAGGACTAGCGGGAGGGCCGTGGGGAAACATTCAGTACTTC
CASSQGLAGGPWGNIQYF
>TRBJ2-5|TRBD2|TRBV4-1|NA
TGCGCCAGCAGCCAGCGGGGAGGGAAGGAGACCCAGTACTTC
CASSQRGGKETQYF
>TRBJ2-3|NA|TRBV7-7|NA
TGTGCCAGCAGCCTCCTCGCAGGGGGGAGTGGGGATACGCAGTATTTT
CASSLLAGGSGDTQYF
>TRBJ1-1|NA|TRBV6-5|NA
TGTGCCAGCAGTTACTCTGGGGGTAGTACTGAAGCTTTCTTT
CASSYSGGSTEAFF
>TRBJ2-1|NA|TRBV10-3|NA
TGTGCCATCACATCGGGATTCCTCAATGAGCAGTTCTTC
CAITSGFLNEQFF
>TRBJ1-3|NA|TRBV21-1|NA
TGTGCCAGCAGCAGGTCCGGAGATTGGGCCGGGGATACAGACCACTCTGGAAACACCATATATTTT
CASSRSGDWAGDTDHSGNTIYF
>TRBJ2-1|TRBD2|TRBV7-9|NA
TGTGCCAGCAGCCCCGGGACTAGCGGGACAGTGGACAATGAGCAGTTCTTC
CASSPGTSGTVDNEQFF
>TRBJ2-1|NA|TRBV4-1|once
TGCGCCAGCAGCCAAAGACCGGGCGATGAGCAGTTCTTC
CASSQRPGDEQFF
>TRBJ2-3|NA|TRBV10-3|NA
TGTGCCATTGGGACCACAGATACGCAGTATTTT
CAIGTTDTQYF
>TRBJ2-2|NA|TRBV9|NA
TGTGCCAGCAGCGATCCTAGCGAGACCGGGGAGCTGTTTTTT
CASSDPSETGELFF
>TRBJ2-7|NA|TRBV28|NA
TGTGCCAGCAGTTTAATACGGTACGAGCAGTACTTC
CASSLIRYEQYF
>TRBJ2-1|NA|TRBV13|NA
TGTGCCAGCAGCTTTGGGGGCCCATGGGTGAACAATGAGCAGTTCTTC
CASSFGGPWVNNEQFF
>TRBJ2-7|TRBD1|TRBV6-1|NA
TGTGCCAGCAGTGAAATACTCAGGGACAGGGGGCATCGGGAGCAGTACTTC
CASSEILRDRGHREQYF
>TRBJ2-3|NA|TRBV5-4|few
TGTGCCAGCAGCTTGGATCAGGGGACCAGCACAGATACGCAGTATTTT
CASSLDQGTSTDTQYF
>TRBJ2-1|TRBD2|TRBV28|NA
TGTGCCAGCAGGCTTAGCGGGTTTAGAGATGAGCAGTTCTTC
CASRLSGFRDEQFF
>TRBJ2-3|TRBD2|TRBV15|NA
TGTGCCACCAGCTCTAGCGGGGCGAGCACAGATACGCAGTATTTT
CATSSSGASTDTQYF
>TRBJ2-2|NA|TRBV27|NA
TGTGCCAGCAGTTTATACAGGGAAGTCGGGGAGCTGTTTTTT
CASSLYREVGELFF
>TRBJ2-7|NA|TRBV5-1|NA
TGCGCCAGCAGCTTGGACGTCGGCACCAAGTACTTC
CASSLDVGTKYF
>TRBJ1-1|NA|TRBV5-6|NA
TGTGCCAGCAGCTTGGCACAGATGAACACTGAAGCTTTCTTT
CASSLAQMNTEAFF
>TRBJ1-1|TRBD1|TRBV19|few
TGTGCCAGTAGTAGAGGGGCAGGGGGCTGGACTGAAGCTTTCTTT
CASSRGAGGWTEAFF
>TRBJ2-7|TRBD2|TRBV7-2|NA
TGTGCCAGCAGCTTAGGGCTAGCGGGAGGCGCCTACGAGCAGTACTTC
CASSLGLAGGAYEQYF
>TRBJ1-1|NA|TRBV29-1|few
TGCAGCGTTGCGGTGAACACTGAAGCTTTCTTT
CSVAVNTEAFF